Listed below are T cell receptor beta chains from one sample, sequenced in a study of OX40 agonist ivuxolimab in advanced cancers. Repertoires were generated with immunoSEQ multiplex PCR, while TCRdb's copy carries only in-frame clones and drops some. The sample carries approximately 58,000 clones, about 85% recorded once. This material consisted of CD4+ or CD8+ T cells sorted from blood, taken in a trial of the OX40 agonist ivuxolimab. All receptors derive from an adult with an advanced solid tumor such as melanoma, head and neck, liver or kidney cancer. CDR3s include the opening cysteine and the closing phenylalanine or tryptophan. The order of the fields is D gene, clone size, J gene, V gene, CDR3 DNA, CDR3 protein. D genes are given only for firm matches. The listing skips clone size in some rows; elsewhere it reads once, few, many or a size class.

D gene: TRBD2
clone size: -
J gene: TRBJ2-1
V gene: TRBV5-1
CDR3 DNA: TGCGCCAGCAGCCCCCGACTAGCGGGAGGCCCGGGTGAGCAGTTCTTC
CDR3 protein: CASSPRLAGGPGEQFF

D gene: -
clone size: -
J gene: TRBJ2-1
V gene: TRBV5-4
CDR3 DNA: TGTGCCAGCAGCTTGTCTGGGTACAATGAGCAGTTCTTC
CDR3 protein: CASSLSGYNEQFF

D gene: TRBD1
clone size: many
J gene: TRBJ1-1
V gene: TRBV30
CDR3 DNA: TGTGCCTGGAGTGTCCAGGGGGACACTGAAGCTTTCTTT
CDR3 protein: CAWSVQGDTEAFF

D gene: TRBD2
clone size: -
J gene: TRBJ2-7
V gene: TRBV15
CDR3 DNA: TGTGCCACCAGCAGAGATTGGGACTATCGCTACGAGCAGTACTTC
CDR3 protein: CATSRDWDYRYEQYF

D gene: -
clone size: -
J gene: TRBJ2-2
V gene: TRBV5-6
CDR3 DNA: TGTGCCAGCAGCCCGAGATTCACCGGGGAGCTGTTTTTT
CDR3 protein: CASSPRFTGELFF

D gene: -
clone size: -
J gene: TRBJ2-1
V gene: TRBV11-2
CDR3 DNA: TGTGCCAGCAGCGAGACGAGACTAGTTGGTGAGCAGTTCTTC
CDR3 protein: CASSETRLVGEQFF

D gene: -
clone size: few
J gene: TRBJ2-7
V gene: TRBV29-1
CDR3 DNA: TGCAGCGTTGGGCCTTACGAGCAGTACTTC
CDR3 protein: CSVGPYEQYF

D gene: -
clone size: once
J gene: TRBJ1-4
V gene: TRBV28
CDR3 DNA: TGTGCCAGCAGTTTAGTGGGGGGAGCTAATGAAAAACTGTTTTTT
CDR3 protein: CASSLVGGANEKLFF

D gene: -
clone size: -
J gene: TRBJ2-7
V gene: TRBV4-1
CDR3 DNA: TGCGCCAGCAGCCAAGAGTTCGCCATCTACGAGCAGTACTTC
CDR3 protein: CASSQEFAIYEQYF

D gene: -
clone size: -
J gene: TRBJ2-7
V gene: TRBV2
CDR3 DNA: TGTGCCAGCAGGGGCTTGAGGGGCCCCGGGCCCTACGAGCAGTACTTC
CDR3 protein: CASRGLRGPGPYEQYF

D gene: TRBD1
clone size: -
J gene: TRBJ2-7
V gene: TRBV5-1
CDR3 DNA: TGCGCCAGCAGCTTGGATTACGGGGACAGGGGCTCCTACGAGCAGTACTTC
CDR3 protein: CASSLDYGDRGSYEQYF

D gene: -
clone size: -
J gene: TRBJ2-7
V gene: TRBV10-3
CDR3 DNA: TGTGCCATCAGAGGCTTTGGGTCTTTCGGGCAGTACTTC
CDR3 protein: CAIRGFGSFGQYF

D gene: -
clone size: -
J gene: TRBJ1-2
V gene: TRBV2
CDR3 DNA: TGTGCCAGCAGTGAGGCAGGGGATGGCTACACCTTC
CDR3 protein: CASSEAGDGYTF

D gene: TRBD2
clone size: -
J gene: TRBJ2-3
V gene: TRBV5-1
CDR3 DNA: TGCGCCAGCAGCTTGGAAGCGGGAGTTTCAGATACGCAGTATTTT
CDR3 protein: CASSLEAGVSDTQYF

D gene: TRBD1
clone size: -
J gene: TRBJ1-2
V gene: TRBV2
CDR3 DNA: TGTGCCAGCAGTGAGCGGGACAGATATGGCTACACCTTC
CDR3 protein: CASSERDRYGYTF

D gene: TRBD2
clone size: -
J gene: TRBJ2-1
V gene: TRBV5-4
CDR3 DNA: TGTGCCAGCAGCCCACCCATCAGCGGGAGGTACAATGAGCAGTTCTTC
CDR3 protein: CASSPPISGRYNEQFF